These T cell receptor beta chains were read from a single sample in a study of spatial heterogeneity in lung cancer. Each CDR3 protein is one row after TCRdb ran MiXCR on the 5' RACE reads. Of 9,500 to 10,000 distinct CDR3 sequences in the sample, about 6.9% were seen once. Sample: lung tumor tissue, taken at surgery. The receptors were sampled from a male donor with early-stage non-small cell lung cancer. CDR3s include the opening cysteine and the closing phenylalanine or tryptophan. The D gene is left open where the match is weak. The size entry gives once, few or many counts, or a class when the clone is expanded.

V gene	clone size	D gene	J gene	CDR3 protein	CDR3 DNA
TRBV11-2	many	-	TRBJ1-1	CASSSAQRIEAFF	TGTGCCAGCAGCTCAGCCCAGAGAATTGAAGCTTTCTTT
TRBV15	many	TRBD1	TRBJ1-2	CATSRPDRGNYGYTF	TGTGCCACCAGCAGACCGGACAGGGGAAACTATGGCTACACCTTC
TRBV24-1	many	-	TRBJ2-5	CATSDYGGRTQYF	TGTGCCACCAGTGACTACGGGGGACGGACCCAGTACTTC
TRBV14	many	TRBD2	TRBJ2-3	CASSLIAGGPSRKDTQYF	TGTGCCAGCAGCCTCATAGCGGGAGGGCCCTCAAGAAAAGATACGCAGTATTTT
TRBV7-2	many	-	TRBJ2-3	CASSYRRLHTDTQYF	TGTGCCAGCAGCTACCGACGGCTCCACACAGATACGCAGTATTTT
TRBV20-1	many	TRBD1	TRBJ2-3	CSAEPGQGSDTQYF	TGCAGTGCAGAGCCGGGACAGGGGTCGGATACGCAGTATTTT
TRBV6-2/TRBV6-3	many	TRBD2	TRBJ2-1	CASIPSGGKNEQFF	TGTGCCAGCATTCCTTCGGGGGGGAAGAATGAGCAGTTCTTC
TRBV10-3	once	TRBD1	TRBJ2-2	CAISESVDRGLLTGELFF	TGTGCCATCAGTGAGTCCGTGGACAGGGGGCTTCTTACCGGGGAGCTGTTTTTT
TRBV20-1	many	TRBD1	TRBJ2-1	CSAKPGQGLFGQFF	TGCAGTGCTAAACCGGGACAGGGGTTATTCGGGCAGTTCTTC
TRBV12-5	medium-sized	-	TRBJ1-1	CASGSTAPGPHTEAFF	TGTGCTAGTGGTTCGACGGCTCCCGGCCCCCACACTGAAGCTTTCTTT
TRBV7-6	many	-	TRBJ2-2	CASSLASGTGELFF	TGTGCCAGCAGCTTAGCTAGTGGCACCGGGGAGCTGTTTTTT
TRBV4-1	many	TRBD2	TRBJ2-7	CASSQDPSSGSPSSYEQYF	TGCGCCAGCAGCCAAGATCCATCTAGCGGGAGTCCCAGCTCCTACGAGCAGTACTTC
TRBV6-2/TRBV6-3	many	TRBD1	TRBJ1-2	CATQGDRGYTF	TGTGCCACCCAGGGGGATCGGGGCTACACCTTC
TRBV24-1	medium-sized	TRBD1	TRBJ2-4	CATSERTGKVYF	TGTGCCACCAGTGAGAGGACAGGGAAAGTATACTTC
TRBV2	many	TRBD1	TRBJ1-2	CASSPGQGTLYGYTF	TGTGCCAGCAGCCCCGGACAGGGAACCCTCTATGGCTACACCTTC
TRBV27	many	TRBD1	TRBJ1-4	CASSLQGTGAEKLFF	TGTGCCAGCAGTTTGCAAGGGACAGGGGCCGAAAAACTGTTTTTT
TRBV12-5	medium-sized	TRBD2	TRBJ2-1	CASGHPGASGRARLYEQFF	TGTGCTAGTGGTCACCCGGGCGCTAGCGGGAGGGCCAGGTTGTATGAGCAGTTCTTC
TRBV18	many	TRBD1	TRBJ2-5	CASSPTGEETQYF	TGTGCCAGCTCCCCGACAGGGGAAGAGACCCAGTACTTC
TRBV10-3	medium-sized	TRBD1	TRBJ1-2	CAISEGPGDRYGYTF	TGTGCCATCAGTGAAGGCCCAGGGGACAGGTATGGCTACACCTTC
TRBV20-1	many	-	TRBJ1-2	CSARVSKVAF	TGCAGTGCTAGAGTTTCGAAAGTAGCGTTC
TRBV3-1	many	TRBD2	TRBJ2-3	CASSHSGVRDTQYF	TGTGCCAGCAGCCATAGCGGGGTGAGAGATACGCAGTATTTT
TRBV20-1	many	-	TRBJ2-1	CSASLSSYNEQFF	TGCAGTGCTAGCTTGAGCTCCTACAATGAGCAGTTCTTC
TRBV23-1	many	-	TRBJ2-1	CASSQAAEEFF	TGCGCCAGCAGTCAGGCAGCAGAGGAGTTCTTC
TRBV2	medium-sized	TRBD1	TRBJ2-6	CARQGAAGANVLTF	TGTGCCAGACAGGGGGCGGCTGGGGCCAACGTCCTGACTTTC
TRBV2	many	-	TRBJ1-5	CASSEWAGENQPQHF	TGTGCCAGCAGTGAATGGGCAGGAGAGAATCAGCCCCAGCATTTT
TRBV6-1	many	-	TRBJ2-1	CASSEIWAGRNEQFF	TGTGCCAGCAGTGAAATTTGGGCGGGGCGGAATGAGCAGTTCTTC
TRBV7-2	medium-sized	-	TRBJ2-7	CASSVPGYEQYF	TGTGCCAGCAGCGTCCCGGGCTACGAGCAGTACTTC
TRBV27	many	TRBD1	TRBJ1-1	CASADRVEAFF	TGTGCCAGCGCTGACAGGGTAGAAGCTTTCTTT
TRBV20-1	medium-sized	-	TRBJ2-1	CSARANGQRSYNEQFF	TGCAGTGCTAGAGCAAATGGTCAGCGTTCCTACAATGAGCAGTTCTTC
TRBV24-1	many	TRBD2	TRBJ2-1	CATSAGGGARNEQFF	TGTGCCACCAGTGCAGGCGGGGGGGCCAGGAATGAGCAGTTCTTC
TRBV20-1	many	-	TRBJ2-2	CSAREWGQVNTGELFF	TGCAGTGCTAGAGAATGGGGGCAAGTGAACACCGGGGAGCTGTTTTTT